This T cell receptor (beta chain) stems from a study of identical twins. The study, taken as a whole, reports: Memory repertoires showed no such pattern, whereas abundant cord blood beta clonotypes carried fewer insertions.

Details on this clonotype: Antigen: not known.

TCRdb recomputed calls from the 5' RACE reads with MiXCR, one row per CDR3 protein. The top ten hold 0.98% of the sample, which has about 720,000 distinct CDR3 sequences, over 8.5% seen once. The ends were cut back, 2 bases at V and 15 bases at J, with 17 bases in the middle. Germline-derived CDR1 and CDR2 are SGHAT and FQNNGV. This CDR3 is built from 13 residues. These sequences were also reported in another study, on yellow fever vaccine responses in identical twins.

The sequence was obtained from a woman between 18 and 30 years old in good health. The sample taken for sequencing was PBMCs. This chain links TRBV11-2 with TRBJ2-1, with D unresolved. The CDR3 protein is CASSLQDWGRVFF. Written as DNA, the CDR3 is TGTGCCAGCAGCTTACAGGATTGGGGTAGGGTGTTCTTC.